The clone carrying this TCR beta chain has more than one count but fewer than ten. The antigen remains unidentified. CDR1 is SEHNR and CDR2 is FQNEAQ in the germline V gene (reference sequence). The CDR3 totals 13 residues. V was shortened by 2 bases and J by 9 bases, with 11 bases between the two germline ends. The record originates from a study of beta chain features in type 1 diabetes. Study outcomes and limitations: Sequencing of cDNA might inflate the share of cells that strongly express TCR.

Sequencing targeted expressed TCRB transcripts, as all isolated RNA had been reverse transcribed. Each sample of naive, central memory or regulatory T cells had, on average, around 4 million reads. The assay was immunoSEQ multiplex PCR, and TCRdb's table has in-frame clones only and misses some. The sample carries around 250,000 clones, 25% to 30% recorded once. The receptor was isolated from a man aged 25 to 40 in good health. Sequenced sample: central memory CD4+ T cells from blood. This chain uses TRBV7-9 with TRBJ2-1; D not resolved. The CDR3 loop is CASSLMSGGEQFF. CDR3 nucleotide sequence: TGTGCCAGCAGCTTAATGTCGGGCGGTGAGCAGTTCTTC.